The rows below give T cell receptor beta chains drawn from one sample of a study of T cell clones after liver transplantation. Generated by immunoSEQ multiplex PCR, the TCRdb table keeps only in-frame clones and is missing some. The sample carries some 80,000 clones, 80% to 90% recorded once. Source: CD4+ T cells from blood, taken about 50 months after liver transplant. The receptors here all came from a human patient who received a liver transplant. Certain T cells may be donor cells from the graft. CDR3s include the opening cysteine and the closing phenylalanine or tryptophan. The D gene is left open where the match is weak. Rows give clone size only sometimes, using once, few, many, or a class for an expanded clone.

D gene: NA
J gene: TRBJ1-3
clone size: NA
CDR3 length: 12
V gene: TRBV18
CDR3 DNA: TGTGCCAGCTCACCCGATGCAAACACCATATATTTT
CDR3 protein: CASSPDANTIYF

D gene: NA
J gene: TRBJ2-3
clone size: few
CDR3 length: 17
V gene: TRBV5-1
CDR3 DNA: TGCGCCAGCAGCTTGGCCCCAGCAGGAGCTAGCACAGATACGCAGTATTTT
CDR3 protein: CASSLAPAGASTDTQYF

D gene: TRBD1
J gene: TRBJ2-7
clone size: NA
CDR3 length: 16
V gene: TRBV18
CDR3 DNA: TGTGCCAGCTCAAAAGGTGGAACAGGGGGCGTCTACGAGCAGTACTTC
CDR3 protein: CASSKGGTGGVYEQYF

D gene: NA
J gene: TRBJ2-5
clone size: once
CDR3 length: 11
V gene: TRBV20-1
CDR3 DNA: TGCAGTGCAGAGGTAGGGGAGACCCAGTACTTC
CDR3 protein: CSAEVGETQYF

D gene: NA
J gene: TRBJ2-1
clone size: NA
CDR3 length: 11
V gene: TRBV7-9
CDR3 DNA: TGTGCCAGCAGCTTAGTAACTGAGCAGTTCTTC
CDR3 protein: CASSLVTEQFF

D gene: NA
J gene: TRBJ1-2
clone size: once
CDR3 length: 13
V gene: TRBV6-5
CDR3 DNA: TGTGCCAGCAGTTACCGGGGTGTTGGGGGCTACACCTTC
CDR3 protein: CASSYRGVGGYTF

D gene: NA
J gene: TRBJ1-6
clone size: NA
CDR3 length: 15
V gene: TRBV15
CDR3 DNA: TGTGCCACCAGCAGAGATCTGGATACTAATTCACCCCTCCACTTT
CDR3 protein: CATSRDLDTNSPLHF

D gene: NA
J gene: TRBJ1-2
clone size: NA
CDR3 length: 15
V gene: TRBV7-2
CDR3 DNA: TGTGCCAGCAGCTTAGATTCCGGGAAAGGGCGCGGCTACACCTTC
CDR3 protein: CASSLDSGKGRGYTF

D gene: NA
J gene: TRBJ2-2
clone size: NA
CDR3 length: 15
V gene: TRBV9
CDR3 DNA: TGTGCCAGCAACCGACGGGGGGCGCAAACCGGGGAGCTGTTTTTT
CDR3 protein: CASNRRGAQTGELFF

D gene: NA
J gene: TRBJ1-5
clone size: once
CDR3 length: 17
V gene: TRBV19
CDR3 DNA: TGTGCCAGTAGTATGCTAAAGGTGGGGTATAGCAATCAGCCCCAGCATTTT
CDR3 protein: CASSMLKVGYSNQPQHF

D gene: TRBD2
J gene: TRBJ2-4
clone size: NA
CDR3 length: 15
V gene: TRBV7-3
CDR3 DNA: TGTGCCAGCAGCCTGAGCGGGGCTTACAAAAACATTCAGTACTTC
CDR3 protein: CASSLSGAYKNIQYF

D gene: TRBD1
J gene: TRBJ2-5
clone size: NA
CDR3 length: 12
V gene: TRBV29-1
CDR3 DNA: TGCAGCGTTGAATGGGACAGAGAGACCCAGTACTTC
CDR3 protein: CSVEWDRETQYF

D gene: NA
J gene: TRBJ2-5
clone size: NA
CDR3 length: 12
V gene: TRBV29-1
CDR3 DNA: TGCAGCGTTGAATTCAGGGGTGAGACCCAGTACTTC
CDR3 protein: CSVEFRGETQYF

D gene: NA
J gene: TRBJ1-1
clone size: NA
CDR3 length: 13
V gene: TRBV7-2
CDR3 DNA: TGTGCCAGCAGCTTACCGCTGAACACTGAAGCTTTCTTT
CDR3 protein: CASSLPLNTEAFF

D gene: TRBD2
J gene: TRBJ2-4
clone size: NA
CDR3 length: 17
V gene: TRBV5-4
CDR3 DNA: TGTGCCAGCAGCTACTCCGGGGGGGTACTAGCCAAAAACATTCAGTACTTC
CDR3 protein: CASSYSGGVLAKNIQYF

D gene: NA
J gene: TRBJ2-1
clone size: NA
CDR3 length: 14
V gene: TRBV14
CDR3 DNA: TGTGCCAGCAGCTTCGGGGGACTTCAGGATGAGCAGTTCTTC
CDR3 protein: CASSFGGLQDEQFF

D gene: NA
J gene: TRBJ1-2
clone size: NA
CDR3 length: 14
V gene: TRBV7-9
CDR3 DNA: TGTGCCAGCAGCTTAGGAGGGGGAAGCTATGGCTACACCTTC
CDR3 protein: CASSLGGGSYGYTF

D gene: TRBD1
J gene: TRBJ2-4
clone size: NA
CDR3 length: 17
V gene: TRBV10-1
CDR3 DNA: TGCGCCAGCAGTGAGTCTGGACAGGAGCTAGCCAAAAACATTCAGTACTTC
CDR3 protein: CASSESGQELAKNIQYF

D gene: NA
J gene: TRBJ2-2
clone size: few
CDR3 length: 11
V gene: TRBV6-5
CDR3 DNA: TGTGCCAGCAGTTGGGACGGGGAGCTGTTTTTT
CDR3 protein: CASSWDGELFF

D gene: NA
J gene: TRBJ2-7
clone size: NA
CDR3 length: 14
V gene: TRBV19
CDR3 DNA: TGTGCCAGTAGAACCGGTGAAGGGAGGCACGAGCAGTACTTC
CDR3 protein: CASRTGEGRHEQYF

D gene: NA
J gene: TRBJ2-2
clone size: NA
CDR3 length: 14
V gene: TRBV6-1
CDR3 DNA: TGTGCCAGCAGTGAAGGATTAGGCACCGGGGAGCTGTTTTTT
CDR3 protein: CASSEGLGTGELFF

D gene: NA
J gene: TRBJ1-2
clone size: NA
CDR3 length: 13
V gene: TRBV5-6
CDR3 DNA: TGTGCCAGCAGCTTGGGGCCGGTCAATGGCTACACCTTC
CDR3 protein: CASSLGPVNGYTF

D gene: TRBD1
J gene: TRBJ2-5
clone size: NA
CDR3 length: 15
V gene: TRBV14
CDR3 DNA: TGTGCCAGCAGCCCTATAGGGGGCCTTCCAGGGACCCAGTACTTC
CDR3 protein: CASSPIGGLPGTQYF

D gene: NA
J gene: TRBJ2-2
clone size: few
CDR3 length: 12
V gene: TRBV2
CDR3 DNA: TGTGCCAGCAGTGCGGACACCGGGGAGCTGTTTTTT
CDR3 protein: CASSADTGELFF

D gene: NA
J gene: TRBJ2-5
clone size: NA
CDR3 length: 15
V gene: TRBV2
CDR3 DNA: TGTGCCAGCAGTGAAAATTCGGGAGTGAAAGAGACCCAGTACTTC
CDR3 protein: CASSENSGVKETQYF

D gene: NA
J gene: TRBJ1-5
clone size: once
CDR3 length: 12
V gene: TRBV25-1
CDR3 DNA: TGTGCCAGCAGTGCCTCCAATCAGCCCCAGCATTTT
CDR3 protein: CASSASNQPQHF

D gene: TRBD2
J gene: TRBJ2-1
clone size: NA
CDR3 length: 14
V gene: TRBV7-3
CDR3 DNA: TGTGCCAGCAGCTTGGGACTAGCGGGAGATGAGCAGTTCTTC
CDR3 protein: CASSLGLAGDEQFF

D gene: NA
J gene: TRBJ2-1
clone size: NA
CDR3 length: 17
V gene: TRBV4-3
CDR3 DNA: TGCGCCAGCAGCCGATCCTTCCCACAGGCTAGTCTAAGTGAGCAGTTCTTC
CDR3 protein: CASSRSFPQASLSEQFF

D gene: TRBD2
J gene: TRBJ2-1
clone size: few
CDR3 length: 16
V gene: TRBV5-8
CDR3 DNA: TGTGCCAGCAGCCGTGTGGTAGCGGGGGACTACAATGAGCAGTTCTTC
CDR3 protein: CASSRVVAGDYNEQFF

D gene: NA
J gene: TRBJ1-2
clone size: NA
CDR3 length: 13
V gene: TRBV7-2
CDR3 DNA: TGTGCCAGCAGCCCTGATAAGAACTATGGCTACACCTTC
CDR3 protein: CASSPDKNYGYTF

D gene: NA
J gene: TRBJ1-6
clone size: NA
CDR3 length: 15
V gene: TRBV5-4
CDR3 DNA: TGTGCCAGCAGCTTGGTTGGTCTTGAAAATTCACCCCTCCACTTT
CDR3 protein: CASSLVGLENSPLHF

D gene: TRBD1
J gene: TRBJ2-1
clone size: NA
CDR3 length: 18
V gene: TRBV5-1
CDR3 DNA: TGCGCCAGCAGTCGAAACCGAGGGGGGACAGGGCCCTACAATGAGCAGTTCTTC
CDR3 protein: CASSRNRGGTGPYNEQFF

D gene: TRBD1
J gene: TRBJ1-5
clone size: NA
CDR3 length: 16
V gene: TRBV30
CDR3 DNA: TGTGCCTGGAGCCGCAGGACAGGGGCGGTCAATCAGCCCCAGCATTTT
CDR3 protein: CAWSRRTGAVNQPQHF

D gene: TRBD2
J gene: TRBJ2-3
clone size: NA
CDR3 length: 17
V gene: TRBV7-9
CDR3 DNA: TGTGCCAGCAGCTTCGGACTAGCGGGAACTAGCACAGATACGCAGTATTTT
CDR3 protein: CASSFGLAGTSTDTQYF

D gene: NA
J gene: TRBJ2-3
clone size: few
CDR3 length: 15
V gene: TRBV7-3
CDR3 DNA: TGTGCCAGCAGCTTAATGGGGTCGGGCACAGATACGCAGTATTTT
CDR3 protein: CASSLMGSGTDTQYF

D gene: TRBD1
J gene: TRBJ2-1
clone size: NA
CDR3 length: 17
V gene: TRBV5-6
CDR3 DNA: TGTGCCAGCAGCCCCCCGGGACAGGGTAGGGCCTTCAATGAGCAGTTCTTC
CDR3 protein: CASSPPGQGRAFNEQFF

D gene: TRBD2
J gene: TRBJ2-4
clone size: NA
CDR3 length: 15
V gene: TRBV4-3
CDR3 DNA: TGCGCCAGCAGCCGGGAGCGGGGGGGCTTTTACATTCAGTACTTC
CDR3 protein: CASSRERGGFYIQYF

D gene: TRBD1
J gene: TRBJ1-4
clone size: NA
CDR3 length: 14
V gene: TRBV7-6
CDR3 DNA: TGTGCCAGCAGCCCAGCCCCGGACAGGGAAAAACTGTTTTTT
CDR3 protein: CASSPAPDREKLFF

D gene: TRBD2
J gene: TRBJ2-4
clone size: few
CDR3 length: 15
V gene: TRBV28
CDR3 DNA: TGTGCCACCGCGAAAGCGGGAGTTTTTGGAAACATTCAGTACTTC
CDR3 protein: CATAKAGVFGNIQYF

D gene: NA
J gene: TRBJ1-2
clone size: NA
CDR3 length: 17
V gene: TRBV5-1
CDR3 DNA: TGCGCCAGCAGCAGGGACCACTCAGGGACGGTGGGACTTGGCTACACCTTC
CDR3 protein: CASSRDHSGTVGLGYTF

D gene: NA
J gene: TRBJ1-4
clone size: NA
CDR3 length: 14
V gene: TRBV5-1
CDR3 DNA: TGCGCCAGCAGCCCGAGGACAGCAAATGAAAAACTGTTTTTT
CDR3 protein: CASSPRTANEKLFF

D gene: NA
J gene: TRBJ2-2
clone size: NA
CDR3 length: 17
V gene: TRBV9
CDR3 DNA: TGTGCCAGCAGCCGGGGAGCCAGCGGTGCGAACACCGGGGAGCTGTTTTTT
CDR3 protein: CASSRGASGANTGELFF

D gene: NA
J gene: TRBJ2-3
clone size: NA
CDR3 length: 16
V gene: TRBV4-3
CDR3 DNA: TGCGCCAGCAGCCAAGATATGGGCCAGGACGGCGATACGCAGTATTTT
CDR3 protein: CASSQDMGQDGDTQYF

D gene: TRBD2
J gene: TRBJ2-5
clone size: NA
CDR3 length: 16
V gene: TRBV5-1
CDR3 DNA: TGCGCCAGCAGCTTGGAGGGACTAGCGGGGTGGAAGACCCAGTACTTC
CDR3 protein: CASSLEGLAGWKTQYF

D gene: NA
J gene: TRBJ1-2
clone size: NA
CDR3 length: 15
V gene: TRBV5-6
CDR3 DNA: TGTGCCAGCAGCCCGGGGGGGGGCCGGAACTATGGCTACACCTTC
CDR3 protein: CASSPGGGRNYGYTF

D gene: NA
J gene: TRBJ2-7
clone size: NA
CDR3 length: 11
V gene: TRBV29-1
CDR3 DNA: TGCAGCGTTCCGGTGGGGTACGAGCAGTACTTC
CDR3 protein: CSVPVGYEQYF

D gene: TRBD1
J gene: TRBJ1-2
clone size: few
CDR3 length: 15
V gene: TRBV5-1
CDR3 DNA: TGCGCCAGCAGCTTGCTTTCACCGGCAGGGGGCGATCCCACCTTC
CDR3 protein: CASSLLSPAGGDPTF

D gene: TRBD1
J gene: TRBJ2-7
clone size: NA
CDR3 length: 16
V gene: TRBV10-2
CDR3 DNA: TGCGCCAGCAGTGAGTCGTGGGCAGGGGGCAGCTACGAGCAGTACTTC
CDR3 protein: CASSESWAGGSYEQYF

D gene: TRBD1
J gene: TRBJ2-2
clone size: NA
CDR3 length: 15
V gene: TRBV5-1
CDR3 DNA: TGCGCCAGCAGGGGACAGAGGTCGGACACCGGGGAGCTGTTTTTT
CDR3 protein: CASRGQRSDTGELFF

D gene: NA
J gene: TRBJ2-7
clone size: NA
CDR3 length: 18
V gene: TRBV12-1
CDR3 DNA: TGTGCCAGCACCTGCGGTCAGAAAAAACAGGGGAGAGTAAACGAGCAGTACTTC
CDR3 protein: CASTCGQKKQGRVNEQYF

D gene: NA
J gene: TRBJ1-6
clone size: many
CDR3 length: 15
V gene: TRBV12-5
CDR3 DNA: TGTGCTAGTGGTTTTAGGGGCTCGGCTAATTCACCCCTCCACTTT
CDR3 protein: CASGFRGSANSPLHF

D gene: NA
J gene: TRBJ2-7
clone size: NA
CDR3 length: 12
V gene: TRBV29-1
CDR3 DNA: TGCAGCGTTGTGCAGGGCTCCTACGAGCAGTACTTC
CDR3 protein: CSVVQGSYEQYF

D gene: NA
J gene: TRBJ2-1
clone size: NA
CDR3 length: 12
V gene: TRBV18
CDR3 DNA: TGTGCCAGCTCCCCTAGATTGGATGAGCAGTTCTTC
CDR3 protein: CASSPRLDEQFF

D gene: TRBD1
J gene: TRBJ2-7
clone size: NA
CDR3 length: 15
V gene: TRBV6-1
CDR3 DNA: TGTGCCAGCAGTGAAGAGGGACAGAAATTCTACGAGCAGTACTTC
CDR3 protein: CASSEEGQKFYEQYF

D gene: NA
J gene: TRBJ2-7
clone size: once
CDR3 length: 14
V gene: TRBV5-1
CDR3 DNA: TGCGCCAGCAGCTTGGAAGGAAACGTGTTTGAGCAGTACTTC
CDR3 protein: CASSLEGNVFEQYF

D gene: NA
J gene: TRBJ1-1
clone size: NA
CDR3 length: 13
V gene: TRBV5-1
CDR3 DNA: TGCGCCAGCAGCTTGGGGCAGGGATATGAAGCTTTCTTT
CDR3 protein: CASSLGQGYEAFF

D gene: NA
J gene: TRBJ1-2
clone size: NA
CDR3 length: 12
V gene: TRBV11-1
CDR3 DNA: TGTGCCAGCAGCTTAAGGAATCGAGGCTACACCTTC
CDR3 protein: CASSLRNRGYTF